This TCR beta chain was retrieved from a study of cytomegalovirus exposure and HLA in healthy donors. The wider study: An earlier analysis found some 100 million unique TCR beta sequences from about 190 million T cells.

Whole-study findings and limits: As a later analysis revealed, most CMV-associated TCR beta chains appeared HLA-restricted.

PCR involved 60 Vbeta and 13 Jbeta primers. The data were produced by immunoSEQ multiplex PCR, yet TCRdb's version contains in-frame clones alone and is incomplete. The data contain about 150,000 clones, 70% to 80% of them seen just once; the ten biggest clones take up under 2%. This clone appeared once. The antigen is undetermined. These donors counted as nominally healthy when sampled, but unrecorded immune exposures were likely. The CDR3 is 15 residues long. Germline V CDR1 and CDR2: GTSNPN, SVGIG (reference sequence). V was clipped by 4 bases and J by 4 bases; unmatched bases: 6. The chain links TRBV30 to TRBJ2-2, with 10 bases identical to TRBD2. Specimen: PBMCs. This clonotype was sampled from a man aged 35 to 55 in good health and CMV-seronegative. The CDR3 spells CAWKVAGGGTGELFF. The CDR3 bases are TGTGCCTGGAAGGTAGCGGGAGGCGGCACCGGGGAGCTGTTTTTT.